Given below is one TCR beta chain in context. The antigen is undetermined. Amplification used 60 Vbeta primers and 13 Jbeta primers. Using immunoSEQ multiplex PCR, the repertoire was profiled, and TCRdb retains in-frame clones only, with some absent. In the table there are approximately 95,000 clones, less than 80% of which are singletons. Trimming took off 1 base at V and 5 bases at J, with 16 bases between the two ends. CDR1 SGHRS and CDR2 YFSETQ come from the germline V gene. This CDR3 comprises 17 residues. Sampled while nominally healthy, donors likely had unrecorded immune exposures. This specimen belongs to a study of cytomegalovirus exposure and HLA in healthy donors. Findings of the study overall: Per a later analysis, about 15,000 TCR beta sequences showed association with HLA alleles at 0.05 false discovery rate. Per a prior analysis, the majority of TCR beta V segments were productive roughly 87% or roughly 30% of the time. When analyzed later, a missense DCLRE1C variant was found to be linked to TCR beta V- and J-gene trimming.

Sequenced sample: PBMCs. The rearrangement uses TRBV5-1 and TRBJ1-6; D might be TRBD1 (5 bases). This clonotype was obtained from a woman between 35 and 50 years old in good health and CMV-seropositive. The CDR3 sequence is CASSLIPQGNNNSPLHF. The CDR3 bases are TGCGCCAGCAGCTTGATTCCCCAGGGAAACAATAATTCACCCCTCCACTTT.